The following is a T cell receptor (beta chain) sequence with its context. The data derive from a study of blood T cell repertoires in COVID-19. Study summary: Sites in the United States, Italy and Spain provided acute and convalescent COVID-19 samples.

Measured with immunoSEQ multiplex PCR; TCRdb has only the in-frame clones, and not every one. The sample lists 150,000 to 200,000 clones; under 85% were seen once. Patients of the Seattle cohort, enrolled during active infection, were followed longitudinally. The receptor comes from a man older than 75 with COVID-19, enrolled during active disease. Sequenced sample: peripheral blood.

The CDR3 region is CASRVPSSYEQYF. In DNA, the CDR3 is TGTGCCAGCAGAGTACCTAGCTCCTACGAGCAGTACTTC. The chain links TRBV28 to TRBJ2-7, with unresolved D. With 6 bases removed from V and 0 bases from J, the gap between germline ends came to 9 bases. Germline V gene data show CDR1 as MDHEN and CDR2 as SYDVKM. This CDR3 comprises 13 residues.